This T cell receptor beta chain was identified in a study of T cell clonotyping in hematopoietic cell transplantation. Findings of the study overall: After transplant, recipient diversity fell while pathologically expanded clonotypes grew through day 180. No sorting was done, leaving CD4 and CD8 contributions mixed.

Sequenced by immunoSEQ multiplex PCR; TCRdb stores in-frame clones only, minus some. This sample carries more than 65,000 clones, 94% of them seen once, and the ten largest clones take about 1.5%. CDR1 and CDR2 from the germline V gene are LNHDA and SQIVND (reference sequence). V gave up 8 bases and J gave up 4 bases; unmatched junction bases: 15. The CDR3 has 16 amino acids. In this sample, this clone turned up once. Its antigen is undetermined. The chain links TRBV19 to TRBJ1-2; 8 bases align to TRBD1. This TCR was recovered from a man aged 50 to 59 in good health. Some clones in this sample may be carry-over from other donors' samples. Material for sequencing was peripheral blood mononuclear cells. CDR3 region: CASFSTTGEGIYGYTF. Written as DNA, the CDR3 is TGTGCCAGTTTCTCAACGACAGGGGAGGGCATCTATGGCTACACCTTC.